What follows describes a single TCR beta chain. The antigen is unknown. The sample originates from a study of graft-versus-host responses after intestinal transplantation. Study summary: All recipients were transplanted with multivisceral, liver-intestinal, or isolated intestinal grafts. Each patient got anti-thymocyte globulin induction, then tacrolimus and steroids for two to four years.

Only in-frame clones appear in the TCRdb table, and some are missing; sequencing was by immunoSEQ multiplex PCR. In the table there are tens of thousands of clones, approximately 88% of which are singletons. Losses at the gene ends were 2 bases for V and 7 bases for J; bases not matched to a gene: 5. Germline V lookup: CDR1 MDHEN, CDR2 SYDVKM. The CDR3 contains 16 residues. This chain uses TRBV28 with TRBJ2-2, with 12 bases that match TRBD2. The TCR originated in a human donor who received an intestinal transplant. Source: unstimulated CD8+ T cells sorted from spleen or lymph node cells, taken before intestinal transplant. The CDR3 reads CASSLLAGGPGGELFF. In DNA form, the CDR3 reads TGTGCCAGCAGTTTACTAGCGGGAGGGCCTGGCGGGGAGCTGTTTTTT. Looking up the rest from reference TRBV28 and TRBJ2-2 gives the full variable domain: DVKVTQSSRYLVKRTGEKVFLECVQDMDHENMFWYRQDPGLGLRLIYFSYDVKMKEKGDIPEGYSVSREKKERFSLILESASTNQTSMYLCASSLLAGGPGGELFFGEGSRLTVL.